Listed below are T cell receptor beta chains from one sample, sequenced in a study of blood T cell repertoires in COVID-19. Only in-frame clones appear in the TCRdb table, and some are missing; sequencing was by immunoSEQ multiplex PCR. This table holds 40,000 or so clones, around 91% found once. Sequencing was performed on peripheral blood. The receptor source for this set is a man in his 60s with active or convalescent COVID-19. The CDR3 runs from the conserved cysteine through the conserved F or W. A D gene is named only where the DNA matches it firmly. Expanded clones are given a class, and other clones once, few, many or no size at all.

. TRBJ2-2 TRBV10-3 TRBD2 TGTGCCATCAGCGCCGGGGGGACCCATCCCGGGGAGCTGTTTTTT CAISAGGTHPGELFF
. TRBJ1-2 TRBV29-1 TRBD1 TGCAGCGTTGAGGAGACAGGGGGTGGCTACACCTTC CSVEETGGGYTF
once TRBJ2-7 TRBV9 . TGTGCCAGCAGCGTAGGTCCGGACACCTACTACGAGCAGTACTTC CASSVGPDTYYEQYF
few TRBJ1-1 TRBV10-1 TRBD1 TGCGCCAGCCGTCGAGGGACAGACACTGAAGCTTTCTTT CASRRGTDTEAFF
. TRBJ2-7 TRBV29-1 . TGCAGCGTTGAGACCCCCGGACAGTTCTACTACGAGCAGTACTTC CSVETPGQFYYEQYF
. TRBJ2-7 TRBV28 . TGTGCCAGCAAACGGCAGGAGGCGCTTCGCGAGCAGTACTTC CASKRQEALREQYF
. TRBJ2-1 TRBV24-1 . TGTGCCACCAGTGAATGGGGTGGGAGCTACAATGAGCAGTTCTTC CATSEWGGSYNEQFF
. TRBJ1-1 TRBV3-1/TRBV3-2 . TGTGCCAGCAGCCAATTGTCAGGGCGTGAAGCTTTCTTT CASSQLSGREAFF
once TRBJ2-5 TRBV5-5 TRBD1 TGTGCCAGCACCCTAGGGGGCGGAGAGACCCAGTACTTC CASTLGGGETQYF
. TRBJ1-1 TRBV30 . TGTGCCTGGAGTGTATCAGGGGCCAACACTGAAGCTTTCTTT CAWSVSGANTEAFF
. TRBJ2-2 TRBV19 . TGTGCCACGAATCAACAGCGGTCCGGCGGGGAGCTGTTTTTT CATNQQRSGGELFF
. TRBJ2-4 TRBV27 . TGTGCCAGCAGTCCAGGGTTACTAGCCAAAAACATTCAGTACTTC CASSPGLLAKNIQYF
. TRBJ2-5 TRBV27 . TGTGCCAGCAGTTTAAGTTCTGCAGGGCTAAAAGAGACCCAGTACTTC CASSLSSAGLKETQYF
. TRBJ1-2 TRBV11-2 TRBD1 TGTGCCAGCAGCTGGAATGGCAGGGGGCCGGCTAACTATGGCTACACCTTC CASSWNGRGPANYGYTF
. TRBJ2-1 TRBV5-1 TRBD1 TGCGCCAGCCGCACCACAGGGGGCGGGAATGAGCAGTTCTTC CASRTTGGGNEQFF
. TRBJ2-1 TRBV5-4 . TGTGCCAGCAGCTTTAACTATGAGCAGTTCTTC CASSFNYEQFF
. TRBJ1-6 TRBV7-9 . TGTGCCAGCAGCTCCTCAGGGAGGGGGAATTCACCCCTCCACTTT CASSSSGRGNSPLHF
. TRBJ2-7 TRBV10-2 TRBD2 TGCGCCAGCACCCAGGGACTAGCGGGCTCCGAGGAGTACTTC CASTQGLAGSEEYF
. TRBJ2-4 TRBV5-1 TRBD1 TGCGCCAGCAGCTTGCAGGGACAGGGGACAATTGTAGCCAAAAACATTCAGTACTTC CASSLQGQGTIVAKNIQYF
. TRBJ2-7 TRBV5-5 TRBD2 TGTGCCAGCAGCATGGGGACTAGCGGGAGGGGGGAGCAGTACTTC CASSMGTSGRGEQYF
. TRBJ2-2 TRBV6-1 . TGTGCCAGCAGTGAACCGTCTACCTTCGGACTAAAAACCGGGGAGCTGTTTTTT CASSEPSTFGLKTGELFF
. TRBJ2-2 TRBV28 . TGTGCCAGCAGTCAGAGGGTGGGGTTTACTGTGCTCGGGGAGCTGTTTTTT CASSQRVGFTVLGELFF
. TRBJ2-5 TRBV11-1 TRBD1 TGTGCCAGCAGCTTAGCGCTGGGACAGCGAGGGGAGACCCAGTACTTC CASSLALGQRGETQYF
. TRBJ2-1 TRBV29-1 . TGCAGCGTTGGTGGGGGGTACAATGAGCAGTTCTTC CSVGGGYNEQFF
. TRBJ1-2 TRBV14 TRBD1 TGTGCCAGCAGCCAAGTTCGACAGGGGAGCGGCTACACCTTC CASSQVRQGSGYTF
. TRBJ2-7 TRBV11-2 . TGTGCCAGCAGCCAGGAGAGACAGCCTTGGGGTGTGTCGGAATACGAGCAGTACTTC CASSQERQPWGVSEYEQYF
. TRBJ2-1 TRBV27 . TGTGCCAGCAGTTTATGGGGTCTCGGGAGTCAATCCTACAATGAGCAGTTCTTC CASSLWGLGSQSYNEQFF
. TRBJ2-7 TRBV18 TRBD2 TGTGCCAGCTCACCGGGGACTAGCGGGAGATACGAGCAGTACTTC CASSPGTSGRYEQYF
. TRBJ1-6 TRBV29-1 TRBD1 TGCAGCGTCAAGACAGGGTTTGATTCACCCCTCCACTTT CSVKTGFDSPLHF
. TRBJ2-5 TRBV5-4 TRBD1 TGTGCCAGCAGCCTTCAGGGGGCACAAGAGACCCAGTACTTC CASSLQGAQETQYF
. TRBJ2-5 TRBV2 . TGTGCCAGCAGTGAGTTGGAGGTGGGAGAAAGAGAGACCCAGTACTTC CASSELEVGERETQYF
. TRBJ2-5 TRBV21-1 . TGTGCCAGCAGCGCCAGAAGCGACAGGGGGATTATGCAGACCCAGTACTTC CASSARSDRGIMQTQYF
. TRBJ1-1 TRBV5-1 TRBD1 TGCGCCAGCAGCTTTAATCCAGGGGGCTCGAACACTGAAGCTTTCTTT CASSFNPGGSNTEAFF
once TRBJ1-2 TRBV28 TRBD1 TGTGCCAGCAGATACACGGGACAGAGTAACTATGGCTACACCTTC CASRYTGQSNYGYTF
. TRBJ2-3 TRBV27 . TGTGCCAGCAGCCTCGGACTGATTGGGGTAAGAGATACGCAGTATTTT CASSLGLIGVRDTQYF
. TRBJ2-1 TRBV30 TRBD2 TGTGCCTGGAGTGGTCGGAGCGGGAGGGGCAATGAGCAGTTCTTC CAWSGRSGRGNEQFF
. TRBJ2-3 TRBV7-8 TRBD2 TGTGCCAGCCTCTTAGGGGGTAGCGGGATGGGCCATACGCAGTATTTT CASLLGGSGMGHTQYF
medium-sized TRBJ1-2 TRBV6-5 TRBD1 TGTGCCAGCAGAGTCAATCCGACAGGGTTCAATGGCTACACCTTC CASRVNPTGFNGYTF
. TRBJ2-1 TRBV7-8 . TGTGCCAGCAGCTCCCGACAAGACAGCCTGAGGTACAATGAGCAGTTCTTC CASSSRQDSLRYNEQFF
. TRBJ2-4 TRBV9 . TGTGCCAGCAGTGCGGGCCCCTGGGGGGTAGCCAAAAACATTCAGTACTTC CASSAGPWGVAKNIQYF
. TRBJ1-5 TRBV28 TRBD1 TGTGCCAGCAGTCTCGACAGGGTACAGCCCCAGCATTTT CASSLDRVQPQHF
. TRBJ1-1 TRBV4-1 TRBD1 TGCGCCAGCAGCCAAGACGCAGGGGGCCGGGGTGAAGCTTTCTTT CASSQDAGGRGEAFF
. TRBJ2-1 TRBV5-4 . TGTGCCAGCAGCTTGACAGGCTCCAATGAGCAGTTCTTC CASSLTGSNEQFF
. TRBJ2-5 TRBV7-6 TRBD2 TGTGCCAGCAGCTTAGCCCCACCAGCGGGGGTAAAATATGGGACCCAGTACTTC CASSLAPPAGVKYGTQYF
. TRBJ2-3 TRBV2 . TGTGCCAGCCTAGTAGATACGCAGTATTTT CASLVDTQYF